This T cell receptor beta chain was obtained from a study of cytomegalovirus exposure and HLA in healthy donors. The CDR3 sequence is 15 residues long. V lost 6 bases to trimming and J lost 2 bases, with 15 bases between them. Looked up from germline, CDR1 is MGHRA and CDR2 is YSYEKL. PCR used 60 Vbeta primers and 13 Jbeta primers. Libraries were prepared by immunoSEQ multiplex PCR; TCRdb keeps only in-frame clonotypes and omits some of them. Seen here are about 150,000 clones, 76% observed once, and the top ten hold less than 2%. The source is a man between 35 and 55 years old in good health and CMV-seronegative. Input material: PBMCs. The chain has TRBV4-1 and TRBJ2-3; possibly TRBD2 for D (6 bases). CDR3 protein: CASSRRPDYTDTQYF. CDR3 in DNA: TGCGCCAGCAGTCGCCGACCGGACTACACAGATACGCAGTATTTT.